The clone carrying this TCR beta chain was picked up many times. Antigen specificity is unknown. The CDR3 length is 13 residues. Germline V gives CDR1 SNHLY, CDR2 FYNNEI. V was trimmed by 6 bases and J by 0 bases, leaving 8 bases between them. These data belong to a study of Graves' ophthalmopathy and Graves' hyperthyroidism. Beta-chain TCR CDR3 regions were amplified from RNA transcripts. HTBI-primed first-round RT-PCR preceded second-round multiplex PCR. TCRdb independently ran MiXCR on the multiplex PCR reads; one entry per CDR3 protein. The sample lists some 750,000 distinct CDR3 sequences, 40% occurring once. General study points: Most expanded thyroid clonotypes above 0.001 frequency also appeared in blood. Discrimination between ophthalmopathy and stable hyperthyroidism by a 13-signature model showed more than 85% sensitivity and over 70% specificity.

Enrollment excluded any patients with other autoimmune diseases, uncontrolled infections, pregnancy or lactation. This TCR was sampled from an adult man with Graves' ophthalmopathy. Sequencing was performed on peripheral blood. This chain joins TRBV2 and TRBJ1-2; D is uncertain. CDR3 residues: CASRTTANYGYTF. The CDR3 nucleotides read TGTGCCAGCAGGACAACAGCTAACTATGGCTACACCTTC.